A few counts support the clone carrying this T cell receptor (beta chain). Antigen specificity is unknown. This entry comes from a study of OX40 agonist ivuxolimab in advanced cancers. Study details: Patients got intravenous ivuxolimab at 0.01 to 10 mg/kg every 2 weeks. Partial responses were achieved by three patients: one hepatocellular carcinoma, two cutaneous melanoma.

General study findings and limits: Also showing low normalized T-cell clonal expansion were some of the nonresponders.

Using immunoSEQ multiplex PCR, the repertoire was profiled, and TCRdb retains in-frame clones only, with some absent. The sample consists of just over 80,000 clones, 87% of them appearing once. This CDR3 contains 14 residues. Germline values: CDR1 MNHEY, CDR2 SVGAGI. V was shortened by 6 bases and J by 2 bases, with 11 bases between the two germline ends. The sequencing used CD4+ or CD8+ T cells sorted from blood, collected in a trial of the OX40 agonist ivuxolimab. The V and J genes are TRBV6-5 and TRBJ2-4; D perhaps matches TRBD1 (7 bases). This clonotype originated in an adult with an advanced solid tumor such as melanoma, head and neck, liver or kidney cancer. This chain's CDR3 is CASRRDSSKNIQYF. The CDR3 nucleotides are TGTGCCAGCAGGCGGGACAGTTCCAAAAACATTCAGTACTTC.